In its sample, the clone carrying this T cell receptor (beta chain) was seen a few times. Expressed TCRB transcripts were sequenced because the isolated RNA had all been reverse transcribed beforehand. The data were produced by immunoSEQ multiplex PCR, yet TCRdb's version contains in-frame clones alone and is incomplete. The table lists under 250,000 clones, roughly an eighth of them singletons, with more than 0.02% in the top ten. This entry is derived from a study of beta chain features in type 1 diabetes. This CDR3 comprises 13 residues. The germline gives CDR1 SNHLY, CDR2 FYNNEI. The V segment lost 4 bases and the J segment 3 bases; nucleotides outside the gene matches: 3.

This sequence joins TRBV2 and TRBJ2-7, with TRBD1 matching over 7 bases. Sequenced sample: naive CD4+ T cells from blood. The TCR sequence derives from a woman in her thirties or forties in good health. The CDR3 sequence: CASSGQGIYEQYF. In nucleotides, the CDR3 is TGTGCCAGCAGTGGACAGGGAATCTACGAGCAGTACTTC.